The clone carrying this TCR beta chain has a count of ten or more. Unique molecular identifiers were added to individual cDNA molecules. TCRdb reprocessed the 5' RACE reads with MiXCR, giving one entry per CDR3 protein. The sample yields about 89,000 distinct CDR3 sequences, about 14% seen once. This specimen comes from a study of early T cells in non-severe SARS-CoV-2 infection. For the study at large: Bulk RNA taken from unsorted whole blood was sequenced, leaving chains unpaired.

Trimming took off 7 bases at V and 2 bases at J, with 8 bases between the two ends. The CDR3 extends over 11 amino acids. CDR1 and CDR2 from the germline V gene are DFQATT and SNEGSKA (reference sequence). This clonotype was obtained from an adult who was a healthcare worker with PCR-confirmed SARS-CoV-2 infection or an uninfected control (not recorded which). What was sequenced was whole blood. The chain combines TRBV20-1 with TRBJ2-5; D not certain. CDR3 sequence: CSGVRQETQYF. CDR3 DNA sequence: TGCAGTGGGGTGAGGCAAGAGACCCAGTACTTC.